Sequencing of this TCR beta chain was carried out in a study of response to subunit inactivated influenza vaccine. Regarding the study as a whole: Few new T cells, the authors suggested, are recruited by each seasonal influenza vaccination.

MiXCR, applied by TCRdb to the RT-PCR reads, yields one record per CDR3 protein. Seen here are 600,000 to 850,000 distinct CDR3 sequences, 12% to 15% observed once, and the top ten hold about 7.4%. The table lists this clonotype with a few counts. Its antigen is not identified. The CDR3 runs to 16 residues. Between the trimmed V and J ends, which lost 2 bases and 1 base, there was a span of 9 bases. CDR1 and CDR2 (germline): MGHRA, YSYEKL. The chain employs TRBV4-1 and TRBJ2-6; D is unclear. This sequence was found in a man aged 45-65 years who received an inactivated influenza vaccine. The starting material was PBMCs from blood, obtained 14 to 15 days before vaccination. The CDR3 loop is CASSQPLLSGANVLTF. CDR3 DNA sequence: TGCGCCAGCAGCCAACCTCTTCTTTCTGGGGCCAACGTCCTGACTTTC.